The T cell receptor beta chain under discussion was sequenced for a study of blood T cell repertoires in COVID-19. Study-wide background: Collection of acute and convalescent COVID-19 samples took place in the United States, Italy and Spain. The cDNA or gDNA used as material had been derived from T cells, B-cell-depleted T cells, or PBMCs.

The CDR3 runs 14 residues. Per germline, CDR1 SGHTA and CDR2 FQGNSA. Under the authors' procedure: For nucleated cells, counts were estimated from reference gene primer amplification. The protocol was immunoSEQ multiplex PCR, while the TCRdb copy is restricted to in-frame clones and leaves out a portion. D and trimming were read from the DNA, whereas the V and J calls and clone size are those reported in that table. The sample has under 450,000 clones, roughly four fifths seen once. On this clone: Relative to the germline gene, one junction end is altered; a read error may explain this.

The chain is built from TRBV7-2 and TRBJ2-2, with a tentative D call TRBD2 (6 bases). The receptor was derived from a human donor with acute or convalescent COVID-19. The donor label of this sample is uncertain. Sequenced input: peripheral blood. The CDR3 reads CASSLGTNNGELFF. The CDR3 DNA follows: TGTGCCAGCAGCTTAGGGACTAACAACGGGGAGCTGTTTTTT.